One and the same sample provided the 26 T cell receptor beta chains below, sequenced in a study of blood T cell repertoires in COVID-19. Sequencing was performed with immunoSEQ multiplex PCR; in TCRdb, only in-frame clones are kept and a portion is missing. The sample has more than 250,000 clones; more than 75% are singletons. Sequencing was carried out using PBMCs or T cells enriched from blood (not recorded which). The source is a woman aged 18 to 35 who had recovered from COVID-19.

J is TRBJ1-6 and V is TRBV7-2; no clear D gene. Per germline, CDR1 SGHTA and CDR2 FQGNSA. The CDR3 contains 19 residues. Trimming took off 1 base at V and 6 bases at J, with 22 bases between the two ends. The CDR3 protein is CASSLDSLLLEGSNSPLHF. The CDR3 nucleotides are TGTGCCAGCAGCTTAGACAGCTTGCTTCTAGAGGGATCTAATTCACCCCTCCACTTT.

V and J are TRBV14 and TRBJ1-2; tentatively, D is TRBD1 (5 bases). Germline V lookup: CDR1 SGHDN, CDR2 FVKESK. The CDR3 totals 15 residues. V gave up 0 bases and J gave up 4 bases, with 12 bases separating them. This chain's CDR3 is CASSQEGAGIYGYTF. In nucleotides, the CDR3 is TGTGCCAGCAGCCAAGAAGGCGCAGGGATCTATGGCTACACCTTC.

The chain is built from TRBV29-1 and TRBJ1-2, with D perhaps TRBD1 (5 bases). The CDR3 loop spans 13 amino acids. Trimming took 7 bases from V and 2 from J, leaving 14 bases between them. The germline V gene encodes CDR1 SQVTM and CDR2 ANQGSEA. The DNA for the CDR3 is TGCAGCGCCACGCGGGGCGGGAACTATGGCTACACCTTC. This codes for CSATRGGNYGYTF.

This clone showed up just a few times. The gene calls are TRBV28 and TRBJ1-1; D ambiguous. CDR1 is MDHEN and CDR2 is SYDVKM in the germline V gene. The CDR3 length is 11 residues. The V gene lost 6 bases and the J gene lost 1 base, with 3 bases spanning the gap. The CDR3 coding sequence is TGTGCCAGCAGCCAGAACACTGAAGCTTTCTTT. This encodes CASSQNTEAFF.

In this sample, this clone turned up once. The V and J genes are TRBV18 and TRBJ1-2; 8 bases are shared with TRBD1. V was clipped by 3 bases and J by 8 bases; unmatched bases: 14. Germline V gene sequence: CDR1 KGHSH, CDR2 LQKENI. The CDR3 totals 16 residues. CDR3 region: CASSPVPRGRFNGYTF. The CDR3 coding sequence is TGTGCCAGCTCACCTGTCCCCAGGGGGCGATTTAACGGCTACACCTTC.

The chain links TRBV18 to TRBJ1-1; TRBD1 agrees at 7 bases. The germline gives CDR1 KGHSH, CDR2 LQKENI. J was trimmed by 0 bases and V by 0 bases; bases with no gene match: 10. This CDR3 region has 18 residues. CDR3 bases: TGTGCCAGCTCACCACCGTGGGGACAGACTATCTTGAACACTGAAGCTTTCTTT. Translation: CASSPPWGQTILNTEAFF.

The chain employs TRBV11-2 and TRBJ2-1, with 7 bases matching TRBD2. After removal of 0 bases from V and 1 base from J, the junction contained 6 bases not matched to a gene. The germline V gene encodes CDR1 SGHAT and CDR2 FQNNGV. CDR3 length equals 17 residues. The CDR3 DNA reads as TGTGCCAGCAGCTTAGATATCTTGGGGGGGTCCTACAATGAGCAGTTCTTC. It translates to CASSLDILGGSYNEQFF.

V gene TRBV19 combines with J gene TRBJ1-2; TRBD1 matches 7 bases. Germline V gives CDR1 LNHDA, CDR2 SQIVND (reference sequence). This CDR3 is built from 15 residues. Trimming removed 4 bases from V and 4 bases from J; junction bases left unmatched: 9. CDR3 DNA: TGTGCCAGTAGTAACGGCCCGACAGGGATCTATGGCTACACCTTC. It codes for CASSNGPTGIYGYTF. Full variable domain (outside the CDR3, taken from reference TRBV19 and TRBJ1-2): DGGITQSPKYLFRKEGQNVTLSCEQNLNHDAMYWYRQDPGQGLRLIYYSQIVNDFQKGDIAEGYSVSREKKESFPLTVTSAQKNPTAFYLCASSNGPTGIYGYTFGSGTRLTVV.

CDR3 sequence: CASSLGTEGRNTEAFF. DNA of the CDR3: TGCGCCAGCAGCTTGGGGACAGAAGGACGTAACACTGAAGCTTTCTTT. V is TRBV5-1 and J is TRBJ1-1; TRBD1 is a possible D gene (6 bases). The CDR3 totals 16 residues. V gave up 0 bases and J gave up 2 bases, with 14 bases separating them. Germline V gene lookup returns CDR1 SGHRS and CDR2 YFSETQ.

The count of this clone is one. V gene TRBV7-2 combines with J gene TRBJ1-2; D gene ambiguous. This CDR3 comprises 13 residues. Looked up from germline, CDR1 is SGHTA and CDR2 is FQGNSA. V lost 4 bases and J lost 5, with 11 bases in between. The DNA of the CDR3 is TGTGCCAGCAGCTCCACGGGGATTTATGGCTACACCTTC. Its translation is CASSSTGIYGYTF.

CDR3 sequence: CASSYSLNRVNSPLHF. DNA for the CDR3: TGTGCCAGCAGTTACTCGCTCAACAGGGTAAATTCACCCCTCCACTTT. The rearrangement uses TRBV6-5 and TRBJ1-6, with TRBD1 as a possible D gene (6 bases). This CDR3 has 16 residues. V was pared by 0 bases and J by 7 bases, with 13 bases between. Germline CDR1 reads MNHEY; CDR2 reads SVGAGI.

The genes are TRBV29-1 and TRBJ1-1; a weak D match, TRBD1 (6 bases). This CDR3 is built from 13 residues. CDR1 and CDR2 from the germline V gene are SQVTM and ANQGSEA. V was clipped by 3 bases and J by 4 bases, with 12 bases between them. The CDR3 here is CSVEAQGITEAFF. The CDR3 DNA reads TGCAGCGTTGAGGCGCAGGGGATCACTGAAGCTTTCTTT.

This clone has just a few counts. V and J are TRBV9 and TRBJ1-4; maybe TRBD1 (5 bases). Trimming stripped 0 bases from V and 6 bases from J, with 15 bases between. CDR3 length: 16 residues. Germline V gene lookup returns CDR1 SGDLS and CDR2 YYNGEE. The CDR3 coding sequence is TGTGCCAGCAGCGTAGTAAAGGGGTCGTTTCATGAAAAACTGTTTTTT. Amino acids: CASSVVKGSFHEKLFF. Variable domain in full (rest from reference TRBV9 and TRBJ1-4): DSGVTQTPKHLITATGQRVTLRCSPRSGDLSVYWYQQSLDQGLQFLIQYYNGEERAKGNILERFSAQQFPDLHSELNLSSLELGDSALYFCASSVVKGSFHEKLFFGSGTQLSVL.

This sequence joins TRBV5-4 and TRBJ2-1, with D perhaps TRBD2 (5 bases). V dropped 5 bases and J dropped 8 bases, with 14 bases sitting between them. This CDR3 has 13 residues. Germline V gene sequence: CDR1 SGHNT, CDR2 YYREEE (reference sequence). CDR3 sequence (DNA): TGTGCCAGCAGTCTCTCGACCGGGGATGAGCAGTTCTTC. The encoded protein is CASSLSTGDEQFF.

This clone has just one count. V usage is TRBV9 and J usage is TRBJ2-5; no clear D gene. Trimming shortened V by 1 base and J by 0 bases, and 7 bases separated the two germline ends. The CDR3 runs to 14 residues. The V gene's germline CDR1 is SGDLS and CDR2 YYNGEE. The CDR3 region is CASSVHSNQETQYF. In nucleotides, the CDR3 is TGTGCCAGCAGCGTACACAGTAACCAAGAGACCCAGTACTTC.

This clone came up once. The chain has TRBV3-1 (or the pseudogene TRBV3-2) and TRBJ1-1; TRBD1 might be the D (6 bases). CDR3 length: 16 amino acids. The germline V and J ends were trimmed by 0 bases and 4 bases, with 15 bases remaining between them. Germline loops: CDR1 LGHDT, CDR2 YNNKEL (reference sequence). For the CDR3, the DNA is TGTGCCAGCAGCCAAGAGGTGGGCAGGGGTGCCACTGAAGCTTTCTTT. Amino acid sequence: CASSQEVGRGATEAFF.

V gene TRBV12-3 or TRBV12-4 combines with J gene TRBJ2-1; D remains ambiguous. Trimming took off 7 bases at V and 5 bases at J, with 12 bases between the two ends. This CDR3 region has 13 residues. CDR3 nucleotide sequence: TGTGCCAGCACCCTCGAGGCCCACAATGAGCAGTTCTTC. The encoded protein is CASTLEAHNEQFF.

This chain connects TRBV5-1 to TRBJ1-6; 7 bases line up with TRBD1. V gave up 4 bases and J gave up 7 bases; unmatched junction bases: 5. Germline lookup yields CDR1 SGHRS and CDR2 YFSETQ. This CDR3 has 14 amino acids. CDR3 coding DNA: TGCGCCAGCAGCCTCGGGACAGAGAATTCACCCCTCCACTTT. Translating gives CASSLGTENSPLHF.

V gene TRBV19 combines with J gene TRBJ1-2; TRBD1 agrees at 8 bases. The CDR3 extends over 15 amino acids. With V trimmed by 3 bases and J by 0 bases, 3 bases remained unmatched. Per germline, CDR1 LNHDA and CDR2 SQIVND (reference sequence). The CDR3 nucleotides are TGTGCCAGTAGTATCCGGACAGGGCCTAACTATGGCTACACCTTC. Translation gives CASSIRTGPNYGYTF.

The CDR3 DNA follows: TGTGCCAGCAGCACAGACCTAAACTCTGGAAACACCATATATTTT. The encoded protein is CASSTDLNSGNTIYF. This chain uses TRBV3-1 (or the pseudogene TRBV3-2) with TRBJ1-3, with unresolved D. This CDR3 comprises 15 residues. Germline V gives CDR1 LGHDT, CDR2 YNNKEL (reference sequence). Trimming cost V 5 bases and J 0 bases, with 11 bases left between them.

The chain uses TRBV9 and TRBJ2-3, with 12 bases identical to TRBD1. The ends lost 3 bases at V and 2 bases at J; junction bases unmatched: 7. This CDR3 comprises 17 residues. Germline V lookup: CDR1 SGDLS, CDR2 YYNGEE. The CDR3 here is CASSDHRDRGPTDTQYF. The CDR3 DNA is TGTGCCAGCAGCGATCACCGGGACAGGGGGCCCACAGATACGCAGTATTTT.

The chain employs TRBV14 and TRBJ1-5; D possibly corresponds to TRBD1 (5 bases). This CDR3 is 13 amino acids long. V was clipped by 4 bases and J by 9 bases, with 13 bases between them. Germline lookup yields CDR1 SGHDN and CDR2 FVKESK. CDR3 region: CASSPGGSAPQHF. CDR3 bases: TGTGCCAGCAGCCCCGGGGGGTCCGCGCCCCAGCATTTT.

The CDR3 reads CASALQRGGELFF. The CDR3, as DNA: TGTGCCAGCGCGCTCCAGCGGGGCGGGGAGCTGTTTTTT. The V and J genes are TRBV6-5 and TRBJ2-2; 7 nucleotides match TRBD2. This CDR3 has 13 amino acids. Germline V gene lookup returns CDR1 MNHEY and CDR2 SVGAGI. Unmatched junction bases numbered 7, after V lost 8 bases and J lost 7 bases.

The chain joins TRBV5-1 to TRBJ1-1; no reliable D call. CDR3 length: 14 residues. Germline V CDR1 and CDR2: SGHRS, YFSETQ. V shed 0 bases and J shed 0 bases, with 6 bases lying between them. The CDR3 reads CASSLAPVNTEAFF. DNA for the CDR3: TGCGCCAGCAGCTTGGCGCCAGTGAACACTGAAGCTTTCTTT.

CDR3 DNA: TGTGCCAGCAGTGAAACATGGGGGGGGTCCCGATATGGCACTGAAGCTTTCTTT. Translated, it gives CASSETWGGSRYGTEAFF. The chain combines TRBV6-1 with TRBJ1-1; D is perhaps TRBD1 (5 bases). V shed 2 bases and J shed 4 bases, with 23 bases lying between them. Germline lookup yields CDR1 MNHNS and CDR2 SASEGT. The CDR3 loop spans 18 amino acids.

V usage is TRBV6-6 and J usage is TRBJ2-7; TRBD2 matches 8 bases. The CDR3 spans 15 residues. With 4 bases clipped from V and 5 bases from J, the junction kept 10 bases outside the gene matches. Germline CDR1 MNHNY, CDR2 SVGAGI (reference sequence). The DNA for the CDR3 is TGTGCCAGCAGTTCGTGGGTAGCGGGATCCCACGAGCAGTACTTC. This encodes CASSSWVAGSHEQYF.